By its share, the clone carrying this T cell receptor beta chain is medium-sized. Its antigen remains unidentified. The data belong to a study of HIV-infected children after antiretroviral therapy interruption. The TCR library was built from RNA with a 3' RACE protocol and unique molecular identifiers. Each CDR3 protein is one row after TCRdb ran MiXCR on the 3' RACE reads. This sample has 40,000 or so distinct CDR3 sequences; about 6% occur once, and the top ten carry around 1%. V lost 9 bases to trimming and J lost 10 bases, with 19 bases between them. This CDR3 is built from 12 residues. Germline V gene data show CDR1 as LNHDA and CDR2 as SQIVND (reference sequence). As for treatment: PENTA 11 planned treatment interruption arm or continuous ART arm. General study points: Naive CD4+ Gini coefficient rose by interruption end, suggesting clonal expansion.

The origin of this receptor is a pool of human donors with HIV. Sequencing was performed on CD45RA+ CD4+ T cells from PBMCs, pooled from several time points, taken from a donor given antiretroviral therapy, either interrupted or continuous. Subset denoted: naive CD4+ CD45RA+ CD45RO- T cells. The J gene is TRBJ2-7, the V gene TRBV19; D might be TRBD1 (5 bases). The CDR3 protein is CASSLDIYEQYF. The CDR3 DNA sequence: TGTGCCAGCAGTTTGGACATTTATGAACAGTACTTC. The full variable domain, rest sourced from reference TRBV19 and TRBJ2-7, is DGGITQSPKYLFRKEGQNVTLSCEQNLNHDAMYWYRQDPGQGLRLIYYSQIVNDFQKGDIAEGYSVSREKKESFPLTVTSAQKNPTAFYLCASSLDIYEQYFGPGTRLTVT.